This T cell receptor (beta chain) originates from a study of cytotoxic CD8 clonotypes in ibrutinib-treated CLL. Across the whole study: Complete response was seen in 2 patients and partial in some 25; roughly twelve progressed and about 14 stayed remitted after a median roughly 70 months. Response specimens were obtained following a median treatment duration of approximately 12 months, with a range of 6 to 36.

Study conclusions and caveats: Measured clonality at baseline was greater than in age-matched healthy donors and tracked with circulating CD8+ T-cell counts.

V trimming: 5 bases; J trimming: 7 bases; junction bases outside the gene matches: 8. From germline, CDR1 is SGHAT and CDR2 FQDESV (reference sequence). This CDR3 has 16 residues. The assay was immunoSEQ multiplex PCR, and TCRdb's table has in-frame clones only and misses some. The profile shows approximately 130,000 clones, 80% to 85% of them singletons. A note on this clone: As yet, its antigen is unknown.

This sequence originates from a human donor with chronic lymphocytic leukemia. The sample consisted of PBMCs, taken after 24 months of ibrutinib treatment. The rearrangement links TRBV11-1 to TRBJ2-2, with TRBD2 identical over 12 bases. CDR3: CASSQLAGGYGGELFF. DNA for the CDR3: TGTGCCAGCAGCCAACTAGCGGGGGGATACGGCGGGGAGCTGTTTTTT.